This is a list of T cell receptor beta chains from one sample in a study of OX40 agonist ivuxolimab in advanced cancers. Only in-frame clones appear in the TCRdb table, and some are missing; sequencing was by immunoSEQ multiplex PCR. The table records 65,000 to 85,000 clones, around four fifths of them present only once. This sample comprised CD4+ or CD8+ T cells sorted from blood, obtained in a trial of the OX40 agonist ivuxolimab. The receptors come from an adult with an advanced solid tumor such as melanoma, head and neck, liver or kidney cancer. Both conserved end residues are trimmed from each CDR3. Part of the rows lack a size; the others show once, few, many or a class for expanded clones.

cdr3_aa	v_call	clone_size	j_call
ASSLALAGVRETQY	TRBV5-6	.	TRBJ2-5
ASSEADANTGELF	TRBV6-1	once	TRBJ2-2
ASSVDRVNTEAF	TRBV11-1	.	TRBJ1-1
ASSTGTEKLF	TRBV2	.	TRBJ1-4
ASSLTSGSYEQY	TRBV5-4	.	TRBJ2-7
ASTLTQGRTDTQY	TRBV7-2	.	TRBJ2-3
ASSPGDRGYSYEQY	TRBV7-8	.	.
ASSEGTGLKGINIQY	TRBV6-1	.	TRBJ2-4
ASSPGQGARFNTEAF	TRBV5-1	once	TRBJ1-1
ASSVSSRPLFGYT	TRBV6-1	.	TRBJ1-2
ASSSFRTGGNYGYT	TRBV5-6	.	TRBJ1-2
AIRTGFQSYEQY	TRBV10-3	.	TRBJ2-7
ASRGGGTATYEQY	TRBV6-1	once	TRBJ2-7
AIRAQRSTDTQY	TRBV10-3	.	TRBJ2-3
ASSVDVTPYEQY	TRBV9	few	TRBJ2-7
ASSTRQGYGYT	TRBV7-9	.	TRBJ1-2
ASSLGQTNYGYT	TRBV7-9	.	TRBJ1-2
ASSSQEGQPQH	TRBV7-9	few	TRBJ1-5
ASSLEGGGAGEQY	TRBV5-1	.	TRBJ2-7
ASSPGPNYGYT	TRBV4-1	.	TRBJ1-2
AWSAGVSNQPQH	TRBV30	.	TRBJ1-5
ASSSRLAGVETQY	TRBV11-2	.	TRBJ2-5
ASSINTETYEQY	TRBV19	once	TRBJ2-7
ASSAEGPSYEQY	TRBV6-1	few	TRBJ2-7
ASSLRAESTDTQY	TRBV7-9	.	TRBJ2-3
ASSLGRTATDTQY	TRBV7-9	.	TRBJ2-3
ASSQDLLINLAKNIQY	TRBV4-2	.	TRBJ2-4
ASSGQPATNEKLF	TRBV19	.	TRBJ1-4
ASSSSGTSGRDTQY	TRBV28	.	TRBJ2-3
ASSSPDIYYEQY	TRBV5-1	.	TRBJ2-7
ASSQGILADSTDTQY	TRBV4-2	.	TRBJ2-3
ASSQALRTSEPFELF	TRBV4-1	once	TRBJ2-2
ASSLIAGGETQY	TRBV7-2	once	TRBJ2-5
AWSVGEVQPQH	TRBV30	.	TRBJ1-5
ASSRSTGEGNTIY	TRBV7-3	.	TRBJ1-3
ASSLSTGPSTGELF	TRBV5-1	.	TRBJ2-2
ASSQRLGRQDYGYT	TRBV4-1	.	TRBJ1-2
ASSTGSFDNEQF	TRBV10-1	.	TRBJ2-1
ASNRAPRNQPQH	TRBV19	.	TRBJ1-5
ASSEGMNTEAF	TRBV18	.	TRBJ1-1
ASSFVNTEAF	TRBV7-8	few	TRBJ1-1
ASSSSRESETQY	TRBV7-3	.	TRBJ2-5
ASSPPPGTGGSNAEAF	TRBV5-4	.	TRBJ1-1